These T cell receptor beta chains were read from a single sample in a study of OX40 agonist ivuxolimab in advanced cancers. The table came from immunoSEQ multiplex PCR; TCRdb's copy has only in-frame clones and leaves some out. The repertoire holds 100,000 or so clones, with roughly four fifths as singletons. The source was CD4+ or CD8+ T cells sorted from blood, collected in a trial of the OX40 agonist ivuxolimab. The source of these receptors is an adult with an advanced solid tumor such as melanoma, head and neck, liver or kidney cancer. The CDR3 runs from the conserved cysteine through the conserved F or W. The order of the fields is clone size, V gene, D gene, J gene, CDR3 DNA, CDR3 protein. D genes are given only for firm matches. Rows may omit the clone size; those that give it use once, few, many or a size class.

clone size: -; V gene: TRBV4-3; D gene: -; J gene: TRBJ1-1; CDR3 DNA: TGCGCCAGCAGCGGAGGGGCGGCTTATAAGGCTGAAGCTTTCTTT; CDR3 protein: CASSGGAAYKAEAFF
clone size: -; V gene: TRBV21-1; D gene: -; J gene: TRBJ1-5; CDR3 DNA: TGTGCCAGCAGCAAAGAGGGAGACAATCAGCCCCAGCATTTT; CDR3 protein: CASSKEGDNQPQHF
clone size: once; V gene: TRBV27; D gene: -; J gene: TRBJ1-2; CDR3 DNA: TGTGCCAGCAGTTTAACACAGGGTAGATATGGCTACACCTTC; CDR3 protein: CASSLTQGRYGYTF
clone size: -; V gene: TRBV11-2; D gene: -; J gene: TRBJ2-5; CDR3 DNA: TGTGCCAGCAGCTCGCGACAGGCGAGACGGGAGACCCAGTACTTC; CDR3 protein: CASSSRQARRETQYF
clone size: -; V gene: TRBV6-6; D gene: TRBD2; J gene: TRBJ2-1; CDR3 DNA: TGTGCCAGCAGCTCGGGACTAAACTGGTCCGGGGGTGAGCAGTTCTTC; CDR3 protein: CASSSGLNWSGGEQFF
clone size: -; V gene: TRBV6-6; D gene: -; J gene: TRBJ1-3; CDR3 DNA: TGTGCCAGCAGCCTAAGGGAGTCGGGAAACACCATATATTTT; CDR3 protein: CASSLRESGNTIYF
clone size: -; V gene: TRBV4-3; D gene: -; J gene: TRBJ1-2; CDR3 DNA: TGCGCCAGCAGCCAAGATGAGACAGACATCTATGGCTACACCTTC; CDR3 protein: CASSQDETDIYGYTF
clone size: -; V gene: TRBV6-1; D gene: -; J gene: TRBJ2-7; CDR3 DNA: TGTGCCAGCAGCCGGAGCTACGAGCAGTACTTC; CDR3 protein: CASSRSYEQYF
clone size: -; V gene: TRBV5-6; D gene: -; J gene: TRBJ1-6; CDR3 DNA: TGTGCCAGCAGCTTAACGGTCTCCTCTCTAAATTCACCCCTCCACTTT; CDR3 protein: CASSLTVSSLNSPLHF
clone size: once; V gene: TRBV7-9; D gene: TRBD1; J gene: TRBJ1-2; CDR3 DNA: TGTGCCAGCAGGTCGGACAGGGCATACTATGGCTACACCTTC; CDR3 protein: CASRSDRAYYGYTF
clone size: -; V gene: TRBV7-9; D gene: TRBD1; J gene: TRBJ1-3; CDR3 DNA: TGTGCCAGCAGCGCCGGGACAGGGGATTATTTT; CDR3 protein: CASSAGTGDYF
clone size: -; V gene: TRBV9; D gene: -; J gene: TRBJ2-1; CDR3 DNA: TGTGCCAGCAGCGTAGGCTGGGGGACGGATTCCTACAATGAGCAGTTCTTC; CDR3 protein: CASSVGWGTDSYNEQFF
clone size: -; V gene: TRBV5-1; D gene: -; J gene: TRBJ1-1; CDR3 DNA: TGCGCCAGCAGCTTGGCCGTGGAGAGTGAAGCTTTCTTT; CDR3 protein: CASSLAVESEAFF
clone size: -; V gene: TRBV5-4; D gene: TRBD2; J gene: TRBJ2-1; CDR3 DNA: TGTGCCAGCAGCGGGACTAGCGGGGGAGGGGAGCAGTTCTTC; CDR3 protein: CASSGTSGGGEQFF
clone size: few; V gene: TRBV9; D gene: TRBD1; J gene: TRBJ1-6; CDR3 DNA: TGTGCCAGCAGCCCCAGGGCCGACAGGGTTAATTCACCCCTCCACTTT; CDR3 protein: CASSPRADRVNSPLHF
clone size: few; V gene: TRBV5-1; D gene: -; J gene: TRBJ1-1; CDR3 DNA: TGCGCCAGCACCGGGGGCATGAACACTGAAGCTTTCTTT; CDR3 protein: CASTGGMNTEAFF
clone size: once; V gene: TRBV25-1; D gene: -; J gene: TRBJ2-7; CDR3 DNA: TGTGCCAGCAGTGAATCCTCAGACTACGAGCAGTACTTC; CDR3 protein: CASSESSDYEQYF
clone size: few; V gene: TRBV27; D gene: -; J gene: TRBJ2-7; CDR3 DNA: TGTGCCAGCAGTCCGGGGGCCAACTCCGAGCAGTACTTC; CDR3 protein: CASSPGANSEQYF
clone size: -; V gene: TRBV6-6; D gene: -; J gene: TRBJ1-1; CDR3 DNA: TGTGCCAGCCTAGAACCACCGGGTGAAAGAGGGGAGGCTTTCTTT; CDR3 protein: CASLEPPGERGEAFF
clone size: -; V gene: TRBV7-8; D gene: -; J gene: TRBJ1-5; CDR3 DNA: TGTGCCAGCAGCCCAGCGGGGGGAAGAAGCAATCAGCCCCAGCATTTT; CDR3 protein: CASSPAGGRSNQPQHF
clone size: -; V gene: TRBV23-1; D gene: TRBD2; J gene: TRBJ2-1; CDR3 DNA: TGCGCCAGCCAGGGACTAGCGGGAGTTAATGAGCAGTTCTTC; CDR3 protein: CASQGLAGVNEQFF
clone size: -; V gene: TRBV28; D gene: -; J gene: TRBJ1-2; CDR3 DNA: TGTGCCAGCAGTCAGAATAGGAACTATGGCTACACCTTC; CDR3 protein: CASSQNRNYGYTF
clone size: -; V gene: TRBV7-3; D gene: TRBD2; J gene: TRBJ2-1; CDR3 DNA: TGTGCCAGCAGCTTAAAACCGGGACTAGAGCAGTTCTTC; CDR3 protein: CASSLKPGLEQFF
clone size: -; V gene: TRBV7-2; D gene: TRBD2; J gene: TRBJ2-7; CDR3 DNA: TGTGCCAGCAGCTTCCGACTAGCGGGGCAAGAGCAGTACTTC; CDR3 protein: CASSFRLAGQEQYF
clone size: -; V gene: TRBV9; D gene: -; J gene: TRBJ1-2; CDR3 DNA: TGTGCCAGCAGCGGCCGGGAGATTGGCTACACCTTC; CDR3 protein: CASSGREIGYTF
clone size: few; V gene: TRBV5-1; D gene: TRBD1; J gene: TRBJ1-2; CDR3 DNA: TGCGCCAGCGGATCCGGGACAGCTGGCTACACCTTC; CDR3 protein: CASGSGTAGYTF
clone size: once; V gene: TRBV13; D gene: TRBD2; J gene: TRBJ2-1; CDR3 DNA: TGTGCCAGCAGCTTATCTAGCGGGTACAATGAGCAGTTCTTC; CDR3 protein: CASSLSSGYNEQFF
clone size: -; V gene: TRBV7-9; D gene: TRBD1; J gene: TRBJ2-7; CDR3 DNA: TGTGCCAGCAGCTCACCGCCGGGACAGGGTCTCTCCTACGAGCAGTACTTC; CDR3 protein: CASSSPPGQGLSYEQYF
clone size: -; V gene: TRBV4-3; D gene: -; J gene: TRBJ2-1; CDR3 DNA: TGCGCCAGCAGCCCTCGGAGGCAGGGGTACAATGAGCAGTTCTTC; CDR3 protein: CASSPRRQGYNEQFF
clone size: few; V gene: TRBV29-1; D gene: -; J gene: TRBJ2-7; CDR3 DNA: TGCAGCGTTGAATTAGGGACCTACGAGCAGTACTTC; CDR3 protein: CSVELGTYEQYF
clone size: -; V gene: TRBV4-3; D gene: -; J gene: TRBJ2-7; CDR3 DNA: TGCGCCAGCAGCCAAATCCTTACCTACGAGCAGTACTTC; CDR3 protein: CASSQILTYEQYF
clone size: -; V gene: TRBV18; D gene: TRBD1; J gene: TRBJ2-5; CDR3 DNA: TGTGCCAGCTCACCACCCGTGAGGGACAGCCAAGAGACCCAGTACTTC; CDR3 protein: CASSPPVRDSQETQYF
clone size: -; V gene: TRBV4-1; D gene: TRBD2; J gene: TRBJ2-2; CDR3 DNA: TGCGCCAGCAGCCATTCAACTAGCGGGATTAACACCGGGGAGCTGTTTTTT; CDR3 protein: CASSHSTSGINTGELFF
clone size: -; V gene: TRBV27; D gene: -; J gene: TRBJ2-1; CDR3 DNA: TGTGCCAGCAACCCCGGGCCATACAATGAGCAGTTCTTC; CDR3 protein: CASNPGPYNEQFF
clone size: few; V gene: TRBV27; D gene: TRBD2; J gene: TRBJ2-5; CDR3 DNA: TGTGCCAGCAGTTACGTAGCGGGAGGGCCAGGGGAGACCCAGTACTTC; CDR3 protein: CASSYVAGGPGETQYF
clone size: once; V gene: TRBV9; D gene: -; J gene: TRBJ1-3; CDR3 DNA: TGTGCCAGCAGCGTAGCGAGTAGCTCTGGAAACACCATATATTTT; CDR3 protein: CASSVASSSGNTIYF
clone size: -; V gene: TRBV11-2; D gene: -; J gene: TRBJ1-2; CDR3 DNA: TGTGCCAGCAGCCCGGGGACACGGTTTGAGTTCACCCGCTATGGCTACACCTTC; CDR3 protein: CASSPGTRFEFTRYGYTF
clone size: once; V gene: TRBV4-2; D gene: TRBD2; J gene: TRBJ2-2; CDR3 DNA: TGTGCCAGCAGCCAAGATCTCGGGAGGGACACCGGGGAGCTGTTTTTT; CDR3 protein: CASSQDLGRDTGELFF
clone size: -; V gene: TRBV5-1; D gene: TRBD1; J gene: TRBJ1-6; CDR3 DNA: TGCGCCAGCAGCTTAACAGGGGAAGGCGGATCACCCCTCCACTTT; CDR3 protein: CASSLTGEGGSPLHF
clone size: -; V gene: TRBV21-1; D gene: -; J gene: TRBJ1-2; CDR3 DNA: TGTGCCAGCAGAGTCGCGTGCTACAGAAAGACCTATGGCTACACCTTC; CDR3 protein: CASRVACYRKTYGYTF
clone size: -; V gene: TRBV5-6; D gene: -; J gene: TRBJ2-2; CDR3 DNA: TGTGCCAGCAGTGGAGGCAGGGCGTACACCGGGGAGCTGTTTTTT; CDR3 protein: CASSGGRAYTGELFF
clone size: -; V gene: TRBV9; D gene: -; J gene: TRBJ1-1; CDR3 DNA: TGTGCCAGCAGCGGGGGTCTTATGAACACTGAAGCTTTCTTT; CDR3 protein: CASSGGLMNTEAFF
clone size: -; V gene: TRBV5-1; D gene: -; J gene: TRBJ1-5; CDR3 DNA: TGCGCCAGCAGCGTGGGGCGGAATCAGCCCCAGCATTTT; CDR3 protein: CASSVGRNQPQHF
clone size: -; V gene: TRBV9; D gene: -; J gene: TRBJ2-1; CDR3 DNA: TGTGCCAGCACTCGTGAGACTACCTCCTACAATGAGCAGTTCTTC; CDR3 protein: CASTRETTSYNEQFF
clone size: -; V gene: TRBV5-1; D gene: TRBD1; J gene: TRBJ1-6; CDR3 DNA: TGCGCCAGCAGTTACCAGGGACAGTTAAATTCACCCCTCCACTTT; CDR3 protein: CASSYQGQLNSPLHF
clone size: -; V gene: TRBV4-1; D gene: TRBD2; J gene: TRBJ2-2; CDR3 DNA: TGCGCCAGCAGCCCCCACCACTCGGGGGGCACCGGGGAGCTGTTTTTT; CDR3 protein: CASSPHHSGGTGELFF
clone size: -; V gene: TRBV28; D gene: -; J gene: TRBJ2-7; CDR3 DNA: TGTGCCAGCAGTTCCCCCGGGACGGCCACCTACGAGCAGTACTTC; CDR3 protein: CASSSPGTATYEQYF
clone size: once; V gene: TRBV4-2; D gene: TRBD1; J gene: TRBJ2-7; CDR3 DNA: TGTGCCAGCAGCCAAGATTCCCAACAGGGGTTCTACGAGCAGTACTTC; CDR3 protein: CASSQDSQQGFYEQYF
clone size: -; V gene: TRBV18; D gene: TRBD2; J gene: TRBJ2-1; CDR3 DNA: TGTGCCAGCTCACCACAGACCCTCACTCTAGCGGGCAATGAGCAGTTCTTC; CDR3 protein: CASSPQTLTLAGNEQFF
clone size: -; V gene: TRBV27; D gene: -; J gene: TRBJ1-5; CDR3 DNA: TGTGCCAGCAGTTGGGCTTACAATCAGCCCCAGCATTTT; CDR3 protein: CASSWAYNQPQHF
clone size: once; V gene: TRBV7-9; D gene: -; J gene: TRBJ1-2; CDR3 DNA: TGTGCCAGCAGCTTAGATAACAGGGTTTATGGCTACACCTTC; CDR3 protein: CASSLDNRVYGYTF
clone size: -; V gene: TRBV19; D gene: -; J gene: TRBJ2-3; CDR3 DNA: TGTGCCAGTAACCTGTCCCCGGCAGATACGCAGTATTTT; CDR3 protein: CASNLSPADTQYF